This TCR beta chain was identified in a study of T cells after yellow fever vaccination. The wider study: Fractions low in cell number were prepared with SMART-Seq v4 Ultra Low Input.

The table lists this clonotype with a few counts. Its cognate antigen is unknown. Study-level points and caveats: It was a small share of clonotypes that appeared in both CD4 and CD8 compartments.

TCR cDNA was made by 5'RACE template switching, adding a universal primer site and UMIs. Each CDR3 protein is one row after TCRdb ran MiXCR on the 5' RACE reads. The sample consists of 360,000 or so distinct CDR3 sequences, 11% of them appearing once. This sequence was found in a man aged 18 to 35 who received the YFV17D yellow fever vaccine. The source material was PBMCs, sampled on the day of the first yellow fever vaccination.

The CDR3 region has the DNA TGTGCCAGCAGTCCGGGACAGAGGGGCCACGAGCAGTACTTC. Protein: CASSPGQRGHEQYF. This rearrangement joins TRBV27 to TRBJ2-7, with TRBD1 matching over 7 bases. V shed 5 bases, J shed 5 bases, and the junction held 9 bases outside the gene matches. The CDR3 runs 14 residues. From germline, CDR1 is MNHEY and CDR2 SMNVEV (reference sequence).